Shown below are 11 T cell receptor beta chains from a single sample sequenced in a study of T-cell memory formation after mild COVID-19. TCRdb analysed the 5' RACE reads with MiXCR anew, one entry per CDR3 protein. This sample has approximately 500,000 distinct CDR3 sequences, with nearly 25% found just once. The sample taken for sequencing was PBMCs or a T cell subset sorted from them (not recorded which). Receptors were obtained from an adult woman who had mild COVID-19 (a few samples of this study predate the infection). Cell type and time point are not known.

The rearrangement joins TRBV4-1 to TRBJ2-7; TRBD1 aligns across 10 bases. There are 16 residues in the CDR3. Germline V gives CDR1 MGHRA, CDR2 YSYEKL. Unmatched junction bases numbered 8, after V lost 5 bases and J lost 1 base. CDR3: CASSSGRTGGSYEQYF. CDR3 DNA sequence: TGCGCCAGCAGCTCGGGACGGACAGGGGGATCCTACGAGCAGTACTTC.

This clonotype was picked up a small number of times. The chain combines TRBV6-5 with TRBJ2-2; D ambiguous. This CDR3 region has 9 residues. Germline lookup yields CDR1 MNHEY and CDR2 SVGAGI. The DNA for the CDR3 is TGTGCTGCATTCGGGGAGCTGTTTTTT. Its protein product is CAAFGELFF.

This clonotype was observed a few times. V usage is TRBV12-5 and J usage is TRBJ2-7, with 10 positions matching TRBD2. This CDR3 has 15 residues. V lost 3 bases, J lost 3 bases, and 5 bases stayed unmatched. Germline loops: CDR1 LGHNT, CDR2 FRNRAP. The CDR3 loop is CASGFISGRNYEQYF. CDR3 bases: TGTGCTAGTGGTTTTATTAGCGGGAGGAACTACGAGCAGTACTTC. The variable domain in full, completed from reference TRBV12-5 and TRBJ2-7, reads DARVTQTPRHKVTEMGQEVTMRCQPILGHNTVFWYRQTMMQGLELLAYFRNRAPLDDSGMPKDRFSAEMPDATLATLKIQPSEPRDSAVYFCASGFISGRNYEQYFGPGTRLTVT.

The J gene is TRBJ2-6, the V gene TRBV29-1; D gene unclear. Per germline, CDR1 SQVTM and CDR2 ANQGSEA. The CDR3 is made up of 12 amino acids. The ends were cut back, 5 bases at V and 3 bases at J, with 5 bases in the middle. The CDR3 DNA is TGCAGCGTTAGAGGTGGGGCCAACGTCCTGACTTTC. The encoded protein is CSVRGGANVLTF.

CDR3 in DNA: TGTGCCAGCAGCTTAGGTCTGGGGGGCACCGGGGAGCTGTTTTTT. Residues: CASSLGLGGTGELFF. This chain uses TRBV11-2 with TRBJ2-2; a weak D match, TRBD2 (6 bases). The V end was cut by 1 base, the J end by 4 bases, with 10 bases between. Germline-derived CDR1 and CDR2 are SGHAT and FQNNGV. CDR3 length: 15 residues. The complete variable domain, with remaining parts taken from reference TRBV11-2 and TRBJ2-2, reads EAGVAQSPRYKIIEKRQSVAFWCNPISGHATLYWYQQILGQGPKLLIQFQNNGVVDDSQLPKDRFSAERLKGVDSTLKIQPAKLEDSAVYLCASSLGLGGTGELFFGEGSRLTVL.

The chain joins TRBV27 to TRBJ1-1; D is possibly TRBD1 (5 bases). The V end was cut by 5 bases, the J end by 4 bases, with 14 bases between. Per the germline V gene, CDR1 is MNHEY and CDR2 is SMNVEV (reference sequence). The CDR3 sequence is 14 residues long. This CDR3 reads CASSPGTRATEAFF. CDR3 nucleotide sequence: TGTGCCAGCAGTCCGGGGACCCGTGCCACTGAAGCTTTCTTT.

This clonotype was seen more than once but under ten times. CDR3 in amino acids: CASSQTSDSEQYF. The CDR3 nucleotides read TGTGCCAGCAGCCAGACTAGCGATTCCGAGCAGTACTTC. The chain combines TRBV7-3 with TRBJ2-7, with 8 positions matching TRBD2. Germline V gene sequence: CDR1 SGHTA, CDR2 FQGTGA. CDR3 length: 13 amino acids. The trim removed 5 bases at V and 6 bases at J, leaving 6 bases unmatched.

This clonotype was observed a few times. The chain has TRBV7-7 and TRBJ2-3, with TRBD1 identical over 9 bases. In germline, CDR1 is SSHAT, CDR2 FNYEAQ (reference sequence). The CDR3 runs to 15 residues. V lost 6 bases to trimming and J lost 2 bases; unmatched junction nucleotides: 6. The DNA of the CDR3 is TGTGCCAGCAGTTACAGGGGGCGCAACACAGATACGCAGTATTTT. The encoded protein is CASSYRGRNTDTQYF.

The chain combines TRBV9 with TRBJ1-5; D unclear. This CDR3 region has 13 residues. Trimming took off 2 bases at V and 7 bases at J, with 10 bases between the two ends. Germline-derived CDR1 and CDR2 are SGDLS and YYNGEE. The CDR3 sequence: CASSVTPSQPQHF. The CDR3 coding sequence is TGTGCCAGCAGCGTCACCCCCAGCCAGCCCCAGCATTTT.

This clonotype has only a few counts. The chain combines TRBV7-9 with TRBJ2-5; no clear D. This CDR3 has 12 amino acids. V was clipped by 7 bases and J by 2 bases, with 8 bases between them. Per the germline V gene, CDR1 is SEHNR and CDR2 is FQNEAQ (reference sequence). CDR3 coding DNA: TGTGCCAGCACCCAAGTACAAGAGACCCAGTACTTC. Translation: CASTQVQETQYF.

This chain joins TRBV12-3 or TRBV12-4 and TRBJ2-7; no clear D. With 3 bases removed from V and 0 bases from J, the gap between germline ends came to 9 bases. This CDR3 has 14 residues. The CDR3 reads CASSLGISSYEQYF. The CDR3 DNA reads TGTGCCAGCAGTTTGGGTATTAGCTCCTACGAGCAGTACTTC.